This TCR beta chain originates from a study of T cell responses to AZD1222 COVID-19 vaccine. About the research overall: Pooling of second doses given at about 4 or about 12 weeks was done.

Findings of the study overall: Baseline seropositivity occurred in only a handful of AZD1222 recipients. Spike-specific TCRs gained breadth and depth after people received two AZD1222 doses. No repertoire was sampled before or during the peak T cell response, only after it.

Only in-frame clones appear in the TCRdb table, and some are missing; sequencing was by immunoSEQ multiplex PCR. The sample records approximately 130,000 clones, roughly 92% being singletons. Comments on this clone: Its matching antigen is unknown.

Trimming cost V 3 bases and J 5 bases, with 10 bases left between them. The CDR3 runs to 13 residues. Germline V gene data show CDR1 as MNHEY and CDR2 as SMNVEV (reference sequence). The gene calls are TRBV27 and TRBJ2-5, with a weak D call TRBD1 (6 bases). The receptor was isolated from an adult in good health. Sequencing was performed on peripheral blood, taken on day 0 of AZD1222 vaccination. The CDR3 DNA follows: TGTGCCAGCAGTTTCGCAGGGGCGGAGACCCAGTACTTC. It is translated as CASSFAGAETQYF.